This T cell receptor (beta chain) was retrieved from a study of identical twins. This clonotype was seen at least ten times. All of the donors were Caucasians in good health. The length of the CDR3 is 13 residues. Trimming took 4 bases from V and 4 from J, leaving 12 bases between them. Germline V CDR1 and CDR2: SGHDT, YYEEEE. The authors used template switching to add a universal primer site and gave cDNA unique molecular identifiers. TCRdb processed the 5' RACE reads anew with MiXCR; each CDR3 protein has one entry. The sample carries about 520,000 distinct CDR3 sequences, roughly 21% recorded once. The sample was also linked to a second study, of T cells expressing NK-cell markers.

Material for sequencing was CD4+ T cells sorted from blood. This sequence joins TRBV5-6 and TRBJ2-7; weak D call: TRBD2 (5 bases). The TCR sequence derives from a woman younger than 35 in good health. The CDR3 DNA follows: TGTGCCAGCAGCAACCGCAGGACTTACGAGCAGTACTTC. As protein: CASSNRRTYEQYF.